This T cell receptor beta chain was identified in a study of shared clonotypes between healthy human individuals. Notes on this clone: What it recognizes is unknown.

Libraries were prepared by immunoSEQ multiplex PCR; TCRdb keeps only in-frame clonotypes and omits some of them. The repertoire holds 850,000 to 1,100,000 clones, with approximately 80% as singletons. The donor cohort consisted entirely of Caucasian adults residing in Nashville, Tennessee. Study observations and caveats: On the whole, naive subsets had larger estimated richness than memory subsets had. Shared clonotypes: about 5.3% naive CD4, around 3.5% naive CD8, roughly 2.4% memory CD4, 0.4% to 0.5% memory CD8. Non-shared clonotypes showed lower generation probabilities than clonotypes common to all four donors.

There are 13 residues in the CDR3. V lost 0 bases to trimming and J lost 7 bases, with 9 bases between them. Germline CDR1 reads SGHNT; CDR2 reads YYREEE (reference sequence). This clonotype was sampled from a man between 18 and 35 years old in good health. Some clones in this sample may be carry-over from other donors' samples. The sequencing input was memory CD4+ T cells from PBMCs. Subset described: CD45RA-negative fraction. The gene calls are TRBV5-4 and TRBJ2-3, with no clear D. CDR3 region: CASSLGQENTQYF. The CDR3 nucleotides are TGTGCCAGCAGCTTGGGGCAGGAAAATACGCAGTATTTT.